This TCR beta chain is drawn from a study of cytomegalovirus exposure and HLA in healthy donors. V was clipped by 0 bases and J by 3 bases, with 4 bases between them. Germline assignment: CDR1 LNHNV and CDR2 YYDKDF (reference sequence). The CDR3 spans 13 residues. The PCR contained 60 Vbeta and 13 Jbeta primers. Repertoires were generated with immunoSEQ multiplex PCR, while TCRdb's copy carries only in-frame clones and drops some. The table records 130,000 to 150,000 clones, roughly 83% of them present only once. J is TRBJ2-3 and V is TRBV15, with unresolved D. The clonotype was recovered from a female donor in good health and CMV-seronegative. The specimen was PBMCs. CDR3 residues: CATSRDLTDTQYF. The CDR3 bases are TGTGCCACCAGCAGAGACTTGACAGATACGCAGTATTTT.